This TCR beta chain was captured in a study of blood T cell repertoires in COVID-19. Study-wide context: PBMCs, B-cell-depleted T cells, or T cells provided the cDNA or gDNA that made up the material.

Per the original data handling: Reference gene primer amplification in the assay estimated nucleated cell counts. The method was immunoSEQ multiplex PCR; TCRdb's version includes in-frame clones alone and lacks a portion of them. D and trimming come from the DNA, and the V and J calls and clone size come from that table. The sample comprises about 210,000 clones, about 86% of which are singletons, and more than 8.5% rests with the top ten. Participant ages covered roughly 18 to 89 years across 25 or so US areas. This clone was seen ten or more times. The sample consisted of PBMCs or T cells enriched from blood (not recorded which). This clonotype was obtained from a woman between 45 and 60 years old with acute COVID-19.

The CDR3 sequence: CASSSTTGGAWGYTF. In DNA, the CDR3 is TGTGCCAGCAGTTCAACCACAGGGGGCGCTTGGGGCTACACCTTC. This chain connects TRBV6-5 to TRBJ1-2, with TRBD1 matching 9 bases. The CDR3 runs 15 residues. V shed 4 bases and J 8 bases; nucleotides not matched to a gene: 11. CDR1 is MNHEY and CDR2 is SVGAGI in the germline V gene.